This T cell receptor beta chain is drawn from a study of technical replicates of blood from several donors. The sample holds one count of this clone. TCRdb's copy holds only in-frame clones and misses some; the assay was immunoSEQ multiplex PCR. The data show about 62,000 clones, more than 75% seen once. V was cut by 5 bases and J by 2 bases, with 15 bases left in between. The CDR3 has 15 residues. The germline CDR1 and CDR2 sequences are LNHDA and SQIVND (reference sequence). The sequencing sample was made of PBMCs. The rearrangement uses TRBV19 and TRBJ2-5, with a possible D match to TRBD1 (5 bases). The sequence came from a human donor in good health. Some clones in this sample may be carry-over from other donors' samples. The CDR3 sequence is CASSGHGAQQETQYF. Written as DNA, the CDR3 is TGTGCCAGTAGTGGACATGGGGCGCAACAAGAGACCCAGTACTTC.